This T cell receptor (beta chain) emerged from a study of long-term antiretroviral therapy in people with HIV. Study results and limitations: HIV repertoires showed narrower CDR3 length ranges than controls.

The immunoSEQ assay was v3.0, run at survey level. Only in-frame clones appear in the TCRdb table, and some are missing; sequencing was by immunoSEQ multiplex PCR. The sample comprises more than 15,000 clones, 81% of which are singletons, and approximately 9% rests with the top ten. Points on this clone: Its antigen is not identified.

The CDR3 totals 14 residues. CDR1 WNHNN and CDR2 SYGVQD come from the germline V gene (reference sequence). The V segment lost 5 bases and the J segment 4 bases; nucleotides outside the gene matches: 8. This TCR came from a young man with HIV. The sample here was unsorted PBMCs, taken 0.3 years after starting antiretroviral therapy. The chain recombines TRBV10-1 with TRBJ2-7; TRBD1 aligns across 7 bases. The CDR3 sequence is CASSRGTEEYEQYF. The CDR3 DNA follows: TGCGCCAGCAGTAGGGGGACAGAGGAGTACGAGCAGTACTTC.